This T cell receptor beta chain was observed in a study of OX40 agonist ivuxolimab in advanced cancers. Study-level background: At roughly 83% male, the cohort had a mean age of about 55 years, ranging from 23 to 79.

CDR3 length: 16 amino acids. Germline CDR1 SGHNT, CDR2 YYREEE (reference sequence). Germline trimming cut 3 bases from V and 6 bases from J; bases unmatched to any gene: 12. Generated by immunoSEQ multiplex PCR, the TCRdb table keeps only in-frame clones and is missing some. The repertoire holds tens of thousands of clones, more than 80% seen once, with 5% to 6% in the top ten. It was autoimmune disease history or systemic immunosuppression that excluded patients. Of note for this clone: Its antigen is undetermined.

General study results and limits: At doses 0.1 to 3.0 mg/kg, CD4+ and CD8+ clones expanded. The study found among the lowest clonal expansion in partial responders at 0.1-3.0 mg/kg.

The genes are TRBV5-4 and TRBJ1-5; 7 bases align to TRBD1. The source was CD4+ or CD8+ T cells sorted from blood, collected in a trial of the OX40 agonist ivuxolimab. This clonotype was sampled from an adult with an advanced solid tumor such as melanoma, head and neck, liver or kidney cancer. The CDR3 sequence: CASSYNRGPWVQPQHF. The CDR3, as DNA: TGTGCCAGCAGCTACAACAGGGGCCCATGGGTTCAGCCCCAGCATTTT.